This T cell receptor beta chain is from a study of cytomegalovirus exposure and HLA in healthy donors. This CDR3 is built from 16 residues. The PCR made use of 60 Vbeta and 13 Jbeta primers. Sequencing used immunoSEQ multiplex PCR; TCRdb keeps in-frame clones, though not all of them. This sample has approximately 170,000 clones; 82% occur once, and the top ten carry around 1.5%. Sequencing was done on a sample of PBMCs. V and J are TRBV21-1 and TRBJ2-5; the DNA was not used to check the table's D call, TRBD2. The assigned J gene may be wrong: the sequence end matches TRBJ2-7 better. TRBV21-1 is a pseudogene. The receptor was isolated from a male donor in good health and CMV-seronegative. DNA of the CDR3: TGTGCCAGCAGAGCAAATCGCGGGATAGCGGGATACGAGCAGTACTTC. This gives the protein CASRANRGIAGYEQYF.